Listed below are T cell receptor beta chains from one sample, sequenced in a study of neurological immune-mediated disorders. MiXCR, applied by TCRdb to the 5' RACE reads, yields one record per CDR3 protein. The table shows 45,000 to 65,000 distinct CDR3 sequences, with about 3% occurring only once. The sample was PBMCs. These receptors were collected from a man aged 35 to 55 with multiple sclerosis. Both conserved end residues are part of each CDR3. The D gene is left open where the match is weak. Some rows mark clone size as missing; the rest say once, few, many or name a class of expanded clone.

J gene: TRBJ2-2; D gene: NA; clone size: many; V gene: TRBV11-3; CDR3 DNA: TGTGCCAGCAGCTTACTGCAGAACACCGGGGAGCTGTTTTTT; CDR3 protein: CASSLLQNTGELFF
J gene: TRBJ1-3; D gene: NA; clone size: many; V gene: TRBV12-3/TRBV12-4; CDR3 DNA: TGTGCCAGCAGTCCCCCCCTAGGCAGGGATCTGGTAAACACCATATATTTT; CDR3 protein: CASSPPLGRDLVNTIYF
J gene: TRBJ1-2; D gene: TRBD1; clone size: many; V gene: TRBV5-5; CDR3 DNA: TGTGCCAGCAGCTTGGGAGTGGGGACAGGATCTGGCTACACCTTC; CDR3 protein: CASSLGVGTGSGYTF
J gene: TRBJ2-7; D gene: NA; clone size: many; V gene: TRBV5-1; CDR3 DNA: TGCGCCAGCAGCTTCCCACAGGCCGACGAGCAGTACTTC; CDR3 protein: CASSFPQADEQYF
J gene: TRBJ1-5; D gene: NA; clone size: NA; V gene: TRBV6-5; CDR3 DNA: TGTGCCAGCAGGCTAACACATAGGCATCAGCCCCAGCATTTT; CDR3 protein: CASRLTHRHQPQHF
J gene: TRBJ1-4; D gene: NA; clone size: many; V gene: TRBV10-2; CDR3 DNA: TGCGCCAGCAGCGGATTTGGCGAAAAACTGTTTTTT; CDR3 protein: CASSGFGEKLFF
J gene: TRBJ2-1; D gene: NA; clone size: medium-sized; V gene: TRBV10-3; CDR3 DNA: TGTGCCATCAGTGAGCCCCATTCCGGAATACTAAATGACTACAATGAGCAGTTCTTC; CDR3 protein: CAISEPHSGILNDYNEQFF
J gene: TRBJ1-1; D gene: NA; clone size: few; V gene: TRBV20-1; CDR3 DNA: TGCAGTGCGGAAACAGGGCGGGACACTGAAGCTTTCTTT; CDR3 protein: CSAETGRDTEAFF
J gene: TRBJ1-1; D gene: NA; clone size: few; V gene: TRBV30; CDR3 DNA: TGTGCCTGGGGGTATCCGAACACTGAAGCTTTCTTT; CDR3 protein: CAWGYPNTEAFF
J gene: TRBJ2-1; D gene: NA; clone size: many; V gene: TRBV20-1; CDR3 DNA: TGCAGTGCCGGAGGGCGCGGGGATGAGCAGTTCTTC; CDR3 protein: CSAGGRGDEQFF
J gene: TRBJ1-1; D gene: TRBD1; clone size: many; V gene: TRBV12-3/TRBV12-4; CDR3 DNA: TGTGCCAGCAGCGACAGGGCAATTTTTCCCACTGAAGCTTTCTTT; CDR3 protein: CASSDRAIFPTEAFF
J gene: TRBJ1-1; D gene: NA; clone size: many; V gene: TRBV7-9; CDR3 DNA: TGTGCCAGCAGCTTAGTCATGAACACTGAAGCTTTCTTT; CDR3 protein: CASSLVMNTEAFF
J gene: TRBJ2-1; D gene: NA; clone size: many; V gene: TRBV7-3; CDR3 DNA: TGTGCCAGCAGCTCCCTTCACGGGGGAATCAATGAGCAGTTCTTC; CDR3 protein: CASSSLHGGINEQFF
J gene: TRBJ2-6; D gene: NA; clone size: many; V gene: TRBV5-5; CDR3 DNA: TGTGCCAGCAGCCCTAACCCACAGGGACTAACCCTCTCTGGGGCCAACGTCCTGACTTTC; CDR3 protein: CASSPNPQGLTLSGANVLTF
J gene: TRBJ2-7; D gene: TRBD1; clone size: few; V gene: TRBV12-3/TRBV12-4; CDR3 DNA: TGTGCCAGCAGTTCAGTGGGACAGGGAATTTACGAGCAGTACTTC; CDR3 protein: CASSSVGQGIYEQYF
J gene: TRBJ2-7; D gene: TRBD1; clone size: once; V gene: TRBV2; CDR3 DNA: TGTGCCAGCAGCCCGGACAGGGGGAACTACGAGCAGTACTTC; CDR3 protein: CASSPDRGNYEQYF
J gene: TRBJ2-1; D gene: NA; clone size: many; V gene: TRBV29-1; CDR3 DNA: TGCAGCGTTGAAGATCCCGGACGGGACTACAATGAGCAGTTCTTC; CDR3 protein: CSVEDPGRDYNEQFF
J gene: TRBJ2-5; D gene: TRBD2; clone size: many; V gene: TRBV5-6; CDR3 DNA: TGTGCCAGCACCATGACTAGCGGGGGGGAAGAGACCCAGTACTTC; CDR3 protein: CASTMTSGGEETQYF
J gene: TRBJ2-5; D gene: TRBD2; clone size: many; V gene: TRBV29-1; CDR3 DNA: TGCAGCGTCGCCCGTCTAGCGGGGGGGCCTGGGGAGACCCAGTACTTC; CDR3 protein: CSVARLAGGPGETQYF
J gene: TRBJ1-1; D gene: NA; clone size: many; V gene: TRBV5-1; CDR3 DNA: TGCGCCAGCAGCTTGTGGGGGACGGACACTGAAGCTTTCTTT; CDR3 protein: CASSLWGTDTEAFF
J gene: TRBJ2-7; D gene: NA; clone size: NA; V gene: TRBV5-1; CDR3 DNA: TGCGCCAGCAGCTCTCCTTCCGGGGTGAGCTCCTACGAGCAGTACTTC; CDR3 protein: CASSSPSGVSSYEQYF
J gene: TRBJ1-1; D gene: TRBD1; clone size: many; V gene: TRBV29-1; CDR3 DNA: TGCAGCGTCGCGACAGGGTTGAACACTGAAGCTTTCTTT; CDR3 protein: CSVATGLNTEAFF
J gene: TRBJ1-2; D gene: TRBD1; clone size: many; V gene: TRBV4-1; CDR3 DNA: TGCGCCAGCAGCCAAACAGGGGGAAACTATGGCTACACCTTC; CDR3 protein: CASSQTGGNYGYTF
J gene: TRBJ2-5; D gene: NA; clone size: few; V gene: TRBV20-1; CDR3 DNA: TGCAGTGCTAGAGATGGCCCCAGGGGGACCCAGTACTTC; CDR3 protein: CSARDGPRGTQYF
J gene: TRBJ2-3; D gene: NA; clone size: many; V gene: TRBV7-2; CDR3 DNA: TGTGCCAGCAGCCGTCAGGGATCTAGCACAGATACGCAGTATTTT; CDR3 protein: CASSRQGSSTDTQYF
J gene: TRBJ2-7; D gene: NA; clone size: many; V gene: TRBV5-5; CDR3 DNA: TGTGCCAGCAGCTTCTACCGGGACGGTGGGTTCTACGAGCAGTACTTC; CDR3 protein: CASSFYRDGGFYEQYF
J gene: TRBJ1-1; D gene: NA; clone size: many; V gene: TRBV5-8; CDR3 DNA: TGTGCCAGCAGCTTAGACTCCTCAACTGAAGCTTTCTTT; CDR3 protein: CASSLDSSTEAFF
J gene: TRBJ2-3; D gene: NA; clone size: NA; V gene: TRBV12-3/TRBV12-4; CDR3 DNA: TGTGCCAGCGGTCGCCCCCTGACTAGCACAGATACGCAGTATTTT; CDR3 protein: CASGRPLTSTDTQYF
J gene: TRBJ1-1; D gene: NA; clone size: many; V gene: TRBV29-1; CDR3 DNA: TGCAGCGCTGGACAGCCCGATGCTTTCTTT; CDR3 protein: CSAGQPDAFF
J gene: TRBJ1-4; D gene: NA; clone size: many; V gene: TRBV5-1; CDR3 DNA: TGCGCCAGCAGCCCCTCAGTCGGGGCTACTAATGAAAAACTGTTTTTT; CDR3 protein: CASSPSVGATNEKLFF
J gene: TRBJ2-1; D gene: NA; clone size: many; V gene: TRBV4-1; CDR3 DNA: TGCGCCAGCAGCCCTCCGGGACTGGAGCAGTTCTTC; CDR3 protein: CASSPPGLEQFF
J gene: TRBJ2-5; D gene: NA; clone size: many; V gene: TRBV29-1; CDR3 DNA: TGCAGCGCCCTGAGGGGGGCCCAAGAGACCCAGTACTTC; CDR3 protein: CSALRGAQETQYF
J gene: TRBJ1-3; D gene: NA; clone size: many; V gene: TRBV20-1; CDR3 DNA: TGCAGTGCTAGAGAGGGGGGCAGCCAAGGAAACACCATATATTTT; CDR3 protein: CSAREGGSQGNTIYF
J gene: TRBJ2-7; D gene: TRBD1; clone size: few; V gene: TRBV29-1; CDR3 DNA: TGCAGCGTCCTCATCCCGGGACAGGGCCCCTACGAGCAGTACTTC; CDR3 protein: CSVLIPGQGPYEQYF
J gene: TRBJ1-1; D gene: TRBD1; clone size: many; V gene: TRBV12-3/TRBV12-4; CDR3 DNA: TGTGCCAGCTGCAGGGGGTTATTCACTGAAGCTTTCTTT; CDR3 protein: CASCRGLFTEAFF
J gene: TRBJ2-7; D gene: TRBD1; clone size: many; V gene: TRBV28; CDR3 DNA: TGTGCCAGCAGTCCCCCCCCAGGGGGCCACGAGCAGTACTTC; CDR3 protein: CASSPPPGGHEQYF